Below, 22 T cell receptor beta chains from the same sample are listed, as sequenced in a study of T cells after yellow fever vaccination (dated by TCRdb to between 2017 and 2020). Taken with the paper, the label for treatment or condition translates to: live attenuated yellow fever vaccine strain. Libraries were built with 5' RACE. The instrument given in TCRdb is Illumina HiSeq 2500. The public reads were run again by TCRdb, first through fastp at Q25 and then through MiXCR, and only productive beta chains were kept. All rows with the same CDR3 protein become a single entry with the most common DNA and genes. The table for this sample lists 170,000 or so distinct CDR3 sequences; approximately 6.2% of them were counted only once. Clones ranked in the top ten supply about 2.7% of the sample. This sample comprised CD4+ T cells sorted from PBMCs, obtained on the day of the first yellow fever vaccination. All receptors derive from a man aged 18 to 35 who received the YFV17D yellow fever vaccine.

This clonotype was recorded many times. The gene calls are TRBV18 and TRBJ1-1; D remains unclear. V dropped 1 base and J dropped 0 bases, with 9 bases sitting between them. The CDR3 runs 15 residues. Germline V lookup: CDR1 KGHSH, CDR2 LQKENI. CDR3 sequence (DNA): TGTGCCAGCTCACCACAGAACAACATGAACACTGAAGCTTTCTTT. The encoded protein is CASSPQNNMNTEAFF.

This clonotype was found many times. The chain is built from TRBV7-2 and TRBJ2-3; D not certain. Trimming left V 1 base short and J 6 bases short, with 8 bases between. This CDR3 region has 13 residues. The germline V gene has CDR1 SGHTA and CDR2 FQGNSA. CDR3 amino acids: CASSLGVWDTQYF. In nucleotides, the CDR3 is TGTGCCAGCAGCTTAGGTGTCTGGGATACGCAGTATTTT.

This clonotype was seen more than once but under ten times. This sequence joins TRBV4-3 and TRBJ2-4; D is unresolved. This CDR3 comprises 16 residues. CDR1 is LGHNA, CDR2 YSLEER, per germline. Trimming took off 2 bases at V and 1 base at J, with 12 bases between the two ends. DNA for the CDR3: TGCGCCAGCAGCCAAACCGTCTTTGGTGCCAAAAACATTCAGTACTTC. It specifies CASSQTVFGAKNIQYF.

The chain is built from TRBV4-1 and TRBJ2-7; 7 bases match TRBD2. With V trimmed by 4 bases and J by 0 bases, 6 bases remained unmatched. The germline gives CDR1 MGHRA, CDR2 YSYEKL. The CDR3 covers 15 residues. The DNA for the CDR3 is TGCGCCAGCAGCCCCTTGGCGGGGGTCTCCTACGAGCAGTACGTC. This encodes CASSPLAGVSYEQYV.

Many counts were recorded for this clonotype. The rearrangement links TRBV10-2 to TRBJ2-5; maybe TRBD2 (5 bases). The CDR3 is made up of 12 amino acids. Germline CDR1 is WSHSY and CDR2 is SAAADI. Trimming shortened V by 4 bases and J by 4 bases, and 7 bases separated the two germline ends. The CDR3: CASSAGGETQYF. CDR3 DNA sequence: TGCGCCAGCAGTGCCGGAGGAGAGACCCAGTACTTC.

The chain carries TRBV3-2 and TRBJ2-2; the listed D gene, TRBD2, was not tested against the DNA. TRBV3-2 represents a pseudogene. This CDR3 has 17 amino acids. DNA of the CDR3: TGTGCCAGCTCCAAAGATCTGCGGGGTCTGGACACCGGGGAGCTGTTTTTT. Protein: CASSKDLRGLDTGELFF.

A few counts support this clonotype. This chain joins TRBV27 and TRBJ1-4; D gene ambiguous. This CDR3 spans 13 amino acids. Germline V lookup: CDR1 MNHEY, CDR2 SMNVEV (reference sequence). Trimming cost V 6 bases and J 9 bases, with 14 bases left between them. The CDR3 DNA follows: TGTGCCAGCAGCGCCGGGGATCTTCAAAAACTGTTTTTT. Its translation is CASSAGDLQKLFF.

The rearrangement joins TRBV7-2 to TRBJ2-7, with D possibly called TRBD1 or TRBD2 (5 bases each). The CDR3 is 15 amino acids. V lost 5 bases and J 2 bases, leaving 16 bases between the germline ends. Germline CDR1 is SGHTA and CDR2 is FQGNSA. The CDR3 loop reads CASSLTWGPPYEQYF. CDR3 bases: TGTGCCAGCAGCCTGACGTGGGGACCTCCCTACGAGCAGTACTTC.

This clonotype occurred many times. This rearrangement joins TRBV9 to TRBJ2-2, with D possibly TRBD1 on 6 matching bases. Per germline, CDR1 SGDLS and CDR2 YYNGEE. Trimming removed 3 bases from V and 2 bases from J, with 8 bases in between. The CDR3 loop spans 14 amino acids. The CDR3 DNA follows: TGTGCCAGCAGCGCGACAGGAAACACCGGGGAGCTGTTTTTT. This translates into CASSATGNTGELFF.

The CDR3 loop reads CASSPDRSSGNTIYF. CDR3 DNA: TGTGCCAGCTCACCCGACAGGAGCTCTGGAAACACCATATATTTT. This sequence joins TRBV18 and TRBJ1-3, with D tentatively TRBD1 (6 bases). Trimming pared 3 bases from V and 0 bases from J, leaving 9 bases between. Per germline, CDR1 KGHSH and CDR2 LQKENI. The CDR3 loop spans 15 amino acids.

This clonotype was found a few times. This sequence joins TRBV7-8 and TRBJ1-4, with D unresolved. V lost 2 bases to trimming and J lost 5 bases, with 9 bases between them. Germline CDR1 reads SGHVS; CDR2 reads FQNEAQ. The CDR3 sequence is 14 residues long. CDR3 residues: CASSLHPLNEKLFF. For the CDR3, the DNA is TGTGCCAGCAGCTTACATCCTCTCAATGAAAAACTGTTTTTT.

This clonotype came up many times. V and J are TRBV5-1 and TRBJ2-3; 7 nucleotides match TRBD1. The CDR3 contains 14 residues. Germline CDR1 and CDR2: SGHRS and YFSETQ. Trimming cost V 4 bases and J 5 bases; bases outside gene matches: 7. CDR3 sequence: CASSHGQDQDTQYF. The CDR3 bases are TGCGCCAGCAGCCATGGACAGGACCAAGATACGCAGTATTTT.

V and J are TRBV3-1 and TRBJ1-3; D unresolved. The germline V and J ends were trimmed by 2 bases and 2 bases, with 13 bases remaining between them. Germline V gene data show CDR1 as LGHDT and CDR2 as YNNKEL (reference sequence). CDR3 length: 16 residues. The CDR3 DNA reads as TGTGCCAGCAGCCAACCCCTCTTTGCCGCTGGAAACACCATATATTTT. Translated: CASSQPLFAAGNTIYF.

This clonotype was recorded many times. The CDR3 sequence is CASSGPSGGLFEQFF. The CDR3 nucleotides read TGCGCCAGCAGCGGACCTAGCGGGGGGCTCTTTGAGCAGTTCTTC. The chain carries TRBV4-1 and TRBJ2-1; 11 bases agree with TRBD2. V gave up 5 bases and J gave up 9 bases; unmatched junction bases: 9. CDR1 and CDR2 (germline): MGHRA, YSYEKL. This CDR3 comprises 15 residues.

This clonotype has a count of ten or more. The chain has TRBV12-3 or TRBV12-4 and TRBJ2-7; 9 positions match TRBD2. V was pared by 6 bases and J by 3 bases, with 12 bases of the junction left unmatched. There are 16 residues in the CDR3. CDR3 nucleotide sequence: TGTGCCAGCAGCTCCCGAAGCGGGGGGACCGTCTACGAGCAGTACTTC. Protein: CASSSRSGGTVYEQYF.

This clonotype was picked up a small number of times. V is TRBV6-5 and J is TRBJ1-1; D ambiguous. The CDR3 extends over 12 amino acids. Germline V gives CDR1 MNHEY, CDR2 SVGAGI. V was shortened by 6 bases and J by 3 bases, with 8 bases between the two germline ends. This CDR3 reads CASSTGYTEAFF. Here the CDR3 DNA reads TGTGCCAGCAGCACGGGGTACACTGAAGCTTTCTTT.

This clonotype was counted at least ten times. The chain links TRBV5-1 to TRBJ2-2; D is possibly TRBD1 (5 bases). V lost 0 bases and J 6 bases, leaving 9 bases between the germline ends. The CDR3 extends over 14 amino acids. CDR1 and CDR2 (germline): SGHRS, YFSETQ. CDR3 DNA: TGCGCCAGCAGCTTGGCAGGGCGGCCCGGGGAGCTGTTTTTT. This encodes CASSLAGRPGELFF.

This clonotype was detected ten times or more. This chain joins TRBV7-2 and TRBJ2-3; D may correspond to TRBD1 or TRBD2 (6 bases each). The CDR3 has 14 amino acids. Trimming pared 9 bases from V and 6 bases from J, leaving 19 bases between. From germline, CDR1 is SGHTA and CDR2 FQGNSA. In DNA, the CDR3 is TGTGCCAGTAGCCGGAGGGGGGCCCCGGATACGCAGTATTTT. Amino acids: CASSRRGAPDTQYF.

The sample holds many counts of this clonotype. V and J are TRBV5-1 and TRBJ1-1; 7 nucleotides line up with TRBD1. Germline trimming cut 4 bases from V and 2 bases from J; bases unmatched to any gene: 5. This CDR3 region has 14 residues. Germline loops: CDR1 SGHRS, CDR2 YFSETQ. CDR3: CASSHRQGNTEAFF. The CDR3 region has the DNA TGCGCCAGCAGCCATCGACAGGGAAACACTGAAGCTTTCTTT.

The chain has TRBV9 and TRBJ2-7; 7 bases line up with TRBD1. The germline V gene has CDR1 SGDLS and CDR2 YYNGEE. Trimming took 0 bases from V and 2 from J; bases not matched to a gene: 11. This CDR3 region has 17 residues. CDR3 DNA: TGTGCCAGCAGCGTAGATTGCGACAGGGAAGAAGCCTACGAGCAGTACGTC. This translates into CASSVDCDREEAYEQYV.

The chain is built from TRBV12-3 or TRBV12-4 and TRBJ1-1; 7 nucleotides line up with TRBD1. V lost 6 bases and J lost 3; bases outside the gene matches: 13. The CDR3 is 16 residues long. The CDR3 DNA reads TGTGCCAGCAGCGAACCGACAGGGAAGGGTGACACTGAAGCTTTCTTT. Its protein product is CASSEPTGKGDTEAFF.

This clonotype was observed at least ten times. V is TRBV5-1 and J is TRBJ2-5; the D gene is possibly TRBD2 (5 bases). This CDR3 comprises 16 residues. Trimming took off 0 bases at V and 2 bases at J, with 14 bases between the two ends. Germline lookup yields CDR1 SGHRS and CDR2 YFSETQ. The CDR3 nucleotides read TGCGCCAGCAGCTTGGTGAGGCCAGGAGGACAAGAGACCCAGTACTTC. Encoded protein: CASSLVRPGGQETQYF.